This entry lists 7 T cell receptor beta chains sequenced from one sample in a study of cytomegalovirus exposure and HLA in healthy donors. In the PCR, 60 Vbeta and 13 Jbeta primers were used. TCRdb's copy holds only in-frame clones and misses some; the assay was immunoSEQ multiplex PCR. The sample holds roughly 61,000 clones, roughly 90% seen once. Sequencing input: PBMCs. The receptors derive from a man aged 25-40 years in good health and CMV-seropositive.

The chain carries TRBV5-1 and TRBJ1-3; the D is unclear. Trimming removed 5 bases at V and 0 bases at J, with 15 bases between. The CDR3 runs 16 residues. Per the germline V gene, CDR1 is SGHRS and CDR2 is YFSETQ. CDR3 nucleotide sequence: TGCGCCAGCAGAAATTACGCGGGGAGCTCTGGAAACACCATATATTTT. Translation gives CASRNYAGSSGNTIYF.

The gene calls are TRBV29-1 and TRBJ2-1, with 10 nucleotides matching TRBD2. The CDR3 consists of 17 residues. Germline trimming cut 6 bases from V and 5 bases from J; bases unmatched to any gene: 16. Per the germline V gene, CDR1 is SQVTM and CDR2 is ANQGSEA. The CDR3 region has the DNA TGCAGCGTCCGCCGGACTAGCGGAGTCCTGACGGACAATGAGCAGTTCTTC. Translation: CSVRRTSGVLTDNEQFF.

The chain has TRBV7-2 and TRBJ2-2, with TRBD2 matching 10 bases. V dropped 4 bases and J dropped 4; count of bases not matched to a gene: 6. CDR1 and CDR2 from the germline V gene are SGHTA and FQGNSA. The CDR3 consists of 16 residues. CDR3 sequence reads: CASSSASGSVTGELFF. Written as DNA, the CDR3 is TGTGCCAGCAGCTCGGCTAGCGGGAGTGTCACCGGGGAGCTGTTTTTT.

The CDR3 sequence is CASSFREVSAGELFF. The CDR3 nucleotides read TGCGCCAGCAGCTTCAGGGAGGTTTCGGCCGGGGAGCTGTTTTTT. The chain recombines TRBV5-1 with TRBJ2-2; perhaps TRBD2 as D (6 bases). Germline V gene lookup returns CDR1 SGHRS and CDR2 YFSETQ. V lost 2 bases and J lost 6, with 14 bases in between. This CDR3 is built from 15 residues.

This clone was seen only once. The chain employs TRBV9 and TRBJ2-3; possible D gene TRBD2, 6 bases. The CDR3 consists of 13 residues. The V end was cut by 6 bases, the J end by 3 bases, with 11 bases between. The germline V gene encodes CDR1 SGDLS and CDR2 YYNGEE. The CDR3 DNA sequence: TGTGCCAGCAACTACGGGAGTACAGATACGCAGTATTTT. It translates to CASNYGSTDTQYF.

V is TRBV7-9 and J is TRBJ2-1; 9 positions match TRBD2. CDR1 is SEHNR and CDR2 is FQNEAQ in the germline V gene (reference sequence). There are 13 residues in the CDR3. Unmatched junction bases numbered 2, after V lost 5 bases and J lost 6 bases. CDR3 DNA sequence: TGTGCCAGCAGCCGTAGCGGGAGCAATGAGCAGTTCTTC. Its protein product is CASSRSGSNEQFF. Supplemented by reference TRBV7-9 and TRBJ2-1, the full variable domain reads DTGVSQNPRHKITKRGQNVTFRCDPISEHNRLYWYRQTLGQGPEFLTYFQNEAQLEKSRLLSDRFSAERPKGSFSTLEIQRTEQGDSAMYLCASSRSGSNEQFFGPGTRLTVL.

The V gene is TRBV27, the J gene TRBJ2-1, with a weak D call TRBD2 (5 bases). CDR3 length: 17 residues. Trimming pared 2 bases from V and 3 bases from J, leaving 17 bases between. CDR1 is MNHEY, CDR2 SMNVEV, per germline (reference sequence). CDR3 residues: CASSLLFEGFDYNEQFF. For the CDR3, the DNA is TGTGCCAGCAGTTTACTCTTCGAGGGCTTCGACTACAATGAGCAGTTCTTC.